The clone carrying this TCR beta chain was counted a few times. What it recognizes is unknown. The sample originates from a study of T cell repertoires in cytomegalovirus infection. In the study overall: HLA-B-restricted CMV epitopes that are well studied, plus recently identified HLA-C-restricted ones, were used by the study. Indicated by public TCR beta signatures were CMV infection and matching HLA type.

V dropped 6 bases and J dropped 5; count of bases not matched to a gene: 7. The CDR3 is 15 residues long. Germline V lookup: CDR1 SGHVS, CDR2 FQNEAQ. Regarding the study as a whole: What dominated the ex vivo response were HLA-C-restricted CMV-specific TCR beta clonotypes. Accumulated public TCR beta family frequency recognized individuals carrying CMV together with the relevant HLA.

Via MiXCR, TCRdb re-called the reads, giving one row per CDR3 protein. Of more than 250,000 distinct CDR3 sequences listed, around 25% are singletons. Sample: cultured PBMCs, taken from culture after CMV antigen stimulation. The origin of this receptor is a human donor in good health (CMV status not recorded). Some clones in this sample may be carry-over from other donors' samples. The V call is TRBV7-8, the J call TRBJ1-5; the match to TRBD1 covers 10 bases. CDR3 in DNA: TGTGCCAGCAGGAGGGGGACAGGGGCATATCAGCCCCAGCATTTT. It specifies CASRRGTGAYQPQHF.